This T cell receptor beta chain was sequenced in a study of molecular identifiers for immune sequencing clone quantification. Study findings and constraints: Spiked Jurkat TCR RNA equal to one cell could reportedly be picked out among one million naive cells.

The V gene's germline CDR1 is MGHRA and CDR2 YSYEKL. Trimming pared 3 bases from V and 2 bases from J, leaving 14 bases between. CDR3 length equals 15 residues. From around 18,000 to 910,000 sorted cells, naive CD8 libraries were generated with 10%, 30% or 50% RNA. MiXCR, run by TCRdb on the PCR reads, gives a single entry per CDR3 protein. The data show about 640,000 distinct CDR3 sequences, approximately 20% seen once. With respect to this clonotype: No antigen is known for it.

The chain uses TRBV4-1 and TRBJ2-7; TRBD1 is a possible D gene (6 bases). This TCR was recovered from a human donor in good health. Some libraries in this study had Jurkat cell RNA spiked in. The sequenced sample consisted of naive CD8+ T cells from blood, with Jurkat cell RNA spiked in. Regarding subset: FACS-sorted CD8+CD4-CCR7+CD45RA+ naive T cells. The CDR3 loop reads CASSQRTVGPYEQYF. CDR3 coding DNA: TGCGCCAGCAGCCAGCGGACAGTAGGCCCCTACGAGCAGTACTTC.